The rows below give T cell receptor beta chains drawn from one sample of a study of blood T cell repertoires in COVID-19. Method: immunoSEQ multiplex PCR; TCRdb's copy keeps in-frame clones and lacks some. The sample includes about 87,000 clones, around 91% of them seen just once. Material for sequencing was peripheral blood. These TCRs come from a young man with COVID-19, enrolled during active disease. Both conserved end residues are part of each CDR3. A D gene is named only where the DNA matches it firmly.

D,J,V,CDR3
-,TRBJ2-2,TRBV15,CATSRGGANTGELFF
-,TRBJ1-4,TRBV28,CASSFALINEKLLF
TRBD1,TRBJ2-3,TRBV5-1,CASSTTLTGGTDTQYF
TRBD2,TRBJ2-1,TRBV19,CASSIRSGGGLGQFF
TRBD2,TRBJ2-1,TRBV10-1,CASTRLAGGPAFYNEQFF
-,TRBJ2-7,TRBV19,CASSTYRAGEQYF
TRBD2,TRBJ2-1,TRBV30,CASRRLAGGGEQFF
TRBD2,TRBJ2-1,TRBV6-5,CASSYSIPLAGGRQFF
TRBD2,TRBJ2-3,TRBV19,CASSSGGYTDTQYF
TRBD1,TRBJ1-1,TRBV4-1,CASSQGLRQGATEAFF
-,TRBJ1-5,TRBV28,CASSHYGGGLDRSQPQHF
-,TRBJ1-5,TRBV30,CAWSPSQGYGQPQHF
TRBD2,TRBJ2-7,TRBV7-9,CASRPGEGRAYEQYF
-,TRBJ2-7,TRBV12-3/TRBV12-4,CASTGGNYEQYF
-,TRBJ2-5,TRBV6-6,CASSYHRRGGETQYF
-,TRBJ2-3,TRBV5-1,CASSLDTGAADTQYF
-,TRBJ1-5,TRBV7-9,CASSLSQDQPQHF
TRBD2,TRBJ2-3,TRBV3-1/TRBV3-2,CASSQLAGGPPDTQYF
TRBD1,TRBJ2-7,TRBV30,CAWDRDRGSYEQYF
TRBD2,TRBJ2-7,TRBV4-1,CASSQAPWAGGNEQYF
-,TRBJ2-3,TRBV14,CASSLVKGGRTDTQYF
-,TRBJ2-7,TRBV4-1,CASSHPTVGTRKDLREQYF
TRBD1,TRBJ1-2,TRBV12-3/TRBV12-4,CASSWDSNYGYTF
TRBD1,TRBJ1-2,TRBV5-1,CASSSGQGVDGYTF
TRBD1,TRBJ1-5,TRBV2,CASSDNRGTFQPQHF
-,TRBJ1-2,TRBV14,CASSPSGYGYTF
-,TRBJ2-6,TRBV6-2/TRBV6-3,CASSWTTGYSGANVLTF
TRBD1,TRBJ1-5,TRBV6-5,CASRTGNSNQPQHF
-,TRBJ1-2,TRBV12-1,CASSPGTQGHGYTF
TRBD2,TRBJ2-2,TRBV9,CASSPEAGVTTGELFF
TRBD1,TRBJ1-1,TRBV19,CASLGTGYAGTEAFF
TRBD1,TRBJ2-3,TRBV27,CASSKGQGGRDTQYF
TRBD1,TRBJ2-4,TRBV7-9,CASSFDRGHIQYF
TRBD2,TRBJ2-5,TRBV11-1,CASSPTSGNQETQYF
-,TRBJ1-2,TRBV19,CASQNLYGYTF
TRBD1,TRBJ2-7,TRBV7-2,CASSWTGGDEQYF
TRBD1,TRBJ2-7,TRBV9,CASSVEPGGTDEQYF
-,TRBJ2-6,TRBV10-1,CASPKGRGSTGANVLTF
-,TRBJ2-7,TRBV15,CATSRGGTHSYEQYF
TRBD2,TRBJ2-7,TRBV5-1,CASSLASSPSGISEQYF
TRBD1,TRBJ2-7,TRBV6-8,CASSYSGTGAGEQYF
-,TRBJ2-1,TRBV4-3,CASSQGIEQFF
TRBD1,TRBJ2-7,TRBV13,CASSPSPRTGRPYEQYF
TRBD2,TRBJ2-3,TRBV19,CASKATKAGSTDTQYF
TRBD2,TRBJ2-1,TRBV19,CASSIVAGGFDEQFF
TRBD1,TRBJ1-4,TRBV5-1,CASSSGTGSHEKLFF
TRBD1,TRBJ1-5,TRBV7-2,CASSLEAPGGQPQHF
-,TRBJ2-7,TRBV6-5,CASSYLPGAYEQYF
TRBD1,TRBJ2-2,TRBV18,CASSPGQGAKGELFF
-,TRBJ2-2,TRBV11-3,CASSLGSGTPNTGELFF
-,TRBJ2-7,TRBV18,CASSSRESYEQYF